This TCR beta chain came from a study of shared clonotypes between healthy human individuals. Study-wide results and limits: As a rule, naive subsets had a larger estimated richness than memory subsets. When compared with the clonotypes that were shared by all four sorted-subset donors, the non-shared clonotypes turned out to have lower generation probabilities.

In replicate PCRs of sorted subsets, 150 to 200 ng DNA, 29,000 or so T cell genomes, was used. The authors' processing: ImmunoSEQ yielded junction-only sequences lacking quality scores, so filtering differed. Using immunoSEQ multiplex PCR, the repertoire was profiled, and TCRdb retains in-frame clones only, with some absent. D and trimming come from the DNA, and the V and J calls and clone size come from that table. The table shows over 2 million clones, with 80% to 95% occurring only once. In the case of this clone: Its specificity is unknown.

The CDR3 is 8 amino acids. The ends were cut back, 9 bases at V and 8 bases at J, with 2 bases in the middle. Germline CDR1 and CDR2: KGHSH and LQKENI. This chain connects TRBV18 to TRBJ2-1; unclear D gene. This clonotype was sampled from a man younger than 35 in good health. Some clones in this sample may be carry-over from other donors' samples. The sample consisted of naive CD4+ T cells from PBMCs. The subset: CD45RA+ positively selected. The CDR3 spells CARHEQFF. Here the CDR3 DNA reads TGTGCCAGGCATGAGCAGTTCTTC.